This is a list of T cell receptor beta chains from one sample in a study of CD8 T cells in Susac syndrome. From the immunoSEQ multiplex PCR reads, TCRdb called clonotypes with MiXCR, one entry per CDR3 protein. There are 110,000 or so distinct CDR3 sequences in the sample; about 90% occur only once, and about 0.12% lies in the top ten. The sample was CD8+ T cells from PBMCs. The receptor source for this set is a human donor in good health. Each CDR3 is given with its conserved first and last residue. Each record gives: V gene, clone size, D gene, J gene, CDR3 protein. A D gene is named only where the DNA matches it firmly. Clone size is shown for a subset of rows, as once, few, many or a class of expanded clone.

V: TRBV2; size: NA; D: NA; J: TRBJ1-2; CDR3: CASIEGYGYTF
V: TRBV20-1; size: NA; D: NA; J: TRBJ2-2; CDR3: CSARGFVEGKTSNTGELFF
V: TRBV6-5; size: NA; D: TRBD1; J: TRBJ2-5; CDR3: CASSYGTGKETQYF
V: TRBV2; size: once; D: NA; J: TRBJ1-3; CDR3: CASSATGQAGNTIYF
V: TRBV6-1; size: once; D: NA; J: TRBJ1-3; CDR3: CASSGLQGFSGNTIYF
V: TRBV6-5; size: NA; D: NA; J: TRBJ2-3; CDR3: CASKSTDTQYF
V: TRBV7-9; size: NA; D: NA; J: TRBJ1-5; CDR3: CASRPYRAHSNQPQHF
V: TRBV7-8; size: NA; D: NA; J: TRBJ2-5; CDR3: CASRSRWGSETQYF
V: TRBV6-2/TRBV6-3; size: NA; D: NA; J: TRBJ2-3; CDR3: CASSYFGTGSTDTQYF
V: TRBV19; size: NA; D: NA; J: TRBJ2-5; CDR3: CASSIDLGLQETQYF
V: TRBV5-1; size: NA; D: TRBD2; J: TRBJ2-1; CDR3: CASSLVVSGAKNEQFF
V: TRBV15; size: NA; D: TRBD1; J: TRBJ1-2; CDR3: CATSRALDRVSTYGYTF
V: TRBV19; size: NA; D: NA; J: TRBJ1-1; CDR3: CASLQSPGAEAFF
V: TRBV19; size: NA; D: NA; J: TRBJ1-5; CDR3: CASTASGTLGTQHF
V: TRBV6-1; size: NA; D: NA; J: TRBJ2-7; CDR3: CAAWGATGDSLYEQYF
V: TRBV6-2/TRBV6-3; size: NA; D: NA; J: TRBJ2-1; CDR3: CASSVQGGEQFF
V: TRBV7-9; size: NA; D: TRBD1; J: TRBJ1-3; CDR3: CASSAQGSSGNTIYF
V: TRBV6-5; size: NA; D: NA; J: TRBJ1-1; CDR3: CASSYSLNTEAFF
V: TRBV7-3; size: once; D: NA; J: TRBJ2-3; CDR3: CASSHTGGAGADTQYF
V: TRBV19; size: NA; D: NA; J: TRBJ1-1; CDR3: CASSKPRRGTEAFF
V: TRBV2; size: NA; D: TRBD2; J: TRBJ2-1; CDR3: CASSERKLGLAGEFF
V: TRBV5-1; size: NA; D: NA; J: TRBJ1-1; CDR3: CASSPGGGSRTEVFF
V: TRBV20-1; size: NA; D: TRBD2; J: TRBJ2-3; CDR3: CSARAPHGTRLDTQYF
V: TRBV10-3; size: NA; D: NA; J: TRBJ2-7; CDR3: CAISESWEQYF
V: TRBV29-1; size: NA; D: NA; J: TRBJ1-2; CDR3: CSGSWRGSSGYTF
V: TRBV7-9; size: NA; D: NA; J: TRBJ1-1; CDR3: CASSFQGGLTEAFF
V: TRBV10-3; size: NA; D: NA; J: TRBJ1-1; CDR3: CAISLERGNTEAFF
V: TRBV19; size: NA; D: NA; J: TRBJ1-3; CDR3: CASSTGTGGNTIYF
V: TRBV30; size: NA; D: NA; J: TRBJ2-2; CDR3: CAWSSAGTGELFF
V: TRBV4-3; size: NA; D: NA; J: TRBJ2-1; CDR3: CASSQEAGDGEQFF
V: TRBV7-9; size: NA; D: NA; J: TRBJ2-5; CDR3: CASSPRAPPGETQYF
V: TRBV2; size: once; D: TRBD1; J: TRBJ1-2; CDR3: CAISGQAVYGYTF
V: TRBV12-3/TRBV12-4; size: NA; D: NA; J: TRBJ2-1; CDR3: CASSPSGAYNEQFF
V: TRBV10-3; size: NA; D: NA; J: TRBJ1-1; CDR3: CAIRDPGTKDTEAFF
V: TRBV3-1; size: NA; D: NA; J: TRBJ2-6; CDR3: CASSQGISWSGANVLTF
V: TRBV7-2; size: NA; D: NA; J: TRBJ2-7; CDR3: CASSLVSRGFGEQYF
V: TRBV5-6; size: NA; D: NA; J: TRBJ1-1; CDR3: CASSLSSSEAFF
V: TRBV29-1; size: NA; D: NA; J: TRBJ1-2; CDR3: CSVDKGLGPYGYTF
V: TRBV27; size: few; D: NA; J: TRBJ2-7; CDR3: CASSPRELRNYEQYF
V: TRBV5-1; size: NA; D: TRBD1; J: TRBJ2-2; CDR3: CASSRDRGATGELFF
V: TRBV25-1; size: NA; D: TRBD1; J: TRBJ2-5; CDR3: CASSEWTGSGETQYF
V: TRBV14; size: NA; D: TRBD2; J: TRBJ2-3; CDR3: CASRRGVSTDTQYF